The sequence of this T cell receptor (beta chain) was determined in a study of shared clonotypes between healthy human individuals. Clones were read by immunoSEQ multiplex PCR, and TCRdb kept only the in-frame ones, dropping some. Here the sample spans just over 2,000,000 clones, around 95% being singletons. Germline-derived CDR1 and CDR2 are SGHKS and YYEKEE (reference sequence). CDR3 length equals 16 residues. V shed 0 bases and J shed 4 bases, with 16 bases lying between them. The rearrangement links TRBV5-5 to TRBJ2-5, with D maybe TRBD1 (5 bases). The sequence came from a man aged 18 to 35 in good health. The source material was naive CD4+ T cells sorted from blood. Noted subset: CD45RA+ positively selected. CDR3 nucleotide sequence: TGTGCCAGCAGCTTGGGTGGCAGGGTATCTCGAGAGACCCAGTACTTC. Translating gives CASSLGGRVSRETQYF. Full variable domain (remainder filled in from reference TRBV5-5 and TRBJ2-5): DAGVTQSPTHLIKTRGQQVTLRCSPISGHKSVSWYQQVLGQGPQFIFQYYEKEERGRGNFPDRFSARQFPNYSSELNVNALLLGDSALYLCASSLGGRVSRETQYFGPGTRLLVL.